The rows below give T cell receptor beta chains drawn from one sample of a study of technical replicates of blood from a handful of donors. Clones were read by immunoSEQ multiplex PCR, and TCRdb kept only the in-frame ones, dropping some. The repertoire includes around 83,000 clones, approximately 95% of them detected once, and over 0.25% sits in the top ten. Material for sequencing was T cells isolated from PBMCs. These receptors all stem from a human donor in good health. Each CDR3 is given with its conserved first and last residue. A D gene is named only where the DNA matches it firmly. Rows may omit the clone size; those that give it use once, few, many or a size class.

clone size: once; J gene: TRBJ1-1; V gene: TRBV2; D gene: NA; CDR3 DNA: TGTGCCAGCAATGGACAGAGGAACACTGAAGCTTTCTTT; CDR3 protein: CASNGQRNTEAFF
clone size: NA; J gene: TRBJ2-7; V gene: TRBV28; D gene: TRBD1; CDR3 DNA: TGTGCCAGCAGTTCTGGACAGGGTCCAGGCGAGCAGTACTTC; CDR3 protein: CASSSGQGPGEQYF
clone size: NA; J gene: TRBJ2-1; V gene: TRBV19; D gene: TRBD2; CDR3 DNA: TGTGCCAGTAGTTCCCGACTAAGCGGGGCCCGCTCCTACAATGAGCAGTTCTTC; CDR3 protein: CASSSRLSGARSYNEQFF
clone size: NA; J gene: TRBJ1-4; V gene: TRBV7-2; D gene: NA; CDR3 DNA: TGTGCCAGCAGCTTAGATGTGACAGTTAATGAAAAACTGTTTTTT; CDR3 protein: CASSLDVTVNEKLFF
clone size: NA; J gene: TRBJ2-5; V gene: TRBV9; D gene: NA; CDR3 DNA: TGTGCCAGCAGCGCCCCCCCTTCAGAGGGGACCCAGTACTTC; CDR3 protein: CASSAPPSEGTQYF
clone size: NA; J gene: TRBJ2-1; V gene: TRBV7-6; D gene: TRBD2; CDR3 DNA: TGTGCCAGCAGCGCCCGACTAGCGGGGGGGTACAATGAGCAGTTCTTC; CDR3 protein: CASSARLAGGYNEQFF
clone size: once; J gene: TRBJ1-1; V gene: TRBV7-3; D gene: NA; CDR3 DNA: TGTGCCAGCAGCTTAAACAGGGTCACTGAAGCTTTCTTT; CDR3 protein: CASSLNRVTEAFF
clone size: NA; J gene: TRBJ2-5; V gene: TRBV28; D gene: TRBD1; CDR3 DNA: TGTGCCAGCAGTTCCCTCCCGACAGGGAGACAAGAGACCCAGTACTTC; CDR3 protein: CASSSLPTGRQETQYF
clone size: NA; J gene: TRBJ1-1; V gene: TRBV7-9; D gene: NA; CDR3 DNA: TGTGCCAGCAGACCAGGACTAAGTTACCTTGAAGCTTTCTTT; CDR3 protein: CASRPGLSYLEAFF
clone size: NA; J gene: TRBJ2-7; V gene: TRBV7-2; D gene: TRBD1; CDR3 DNA: TGTGCCAGCAGCTTAGCGCAACGGGACAGTCGCTACGAGCAGTACTTC; CDR3 protein: CASSLAQRDSRYEQYF
clone size: NA; J gene: TRBJ2-3; V gene: TRBV6-5; D gene: NA; CDR3 DNA: TGTGCCAGCAGTTACAAATCCGGGACTGGGGATACGCAGTATTTT; CDR3 protein: CASSYKSGTGDTQYF
clone size: NA; J gene: TRBJ1-4; V gene: TRBV7-9; D gene: NA; CDR3 DNA: TGTGCCAGCAGCTTAGGGGGCCAGGCTAATGAAAAACTGTTTTTT; CDR3 protein: CASSLGGQANEKLFF
clone size: NA; J gene: TRBJ2-3; V gene: TRBV28; D gene: TRBD2; CDR3 DNA: TGTGCCAGCAGTTTACCCAGCGGGAGTACCACAGATACGCAGTATTTT; CDR3 protein: CASSLPSGSTTDTQYF
clone size: NA; J gene: TRBJ2-5; V gene: TRBV6-1; D gene: TRBD2; CDR3 DNA: TGTGCCAGCAGTGCCGGACTAGCGGGAGCGGGGGGAGGAGAGACCCAGTACTTC; CDR3 protein: CASSAGLAGAGGGETQYF
clone size: NA; J gene: TRBJ1-2; V gene: TRBV11-2; D gene: NA; CDR3 DNA: TGTGCCAGCAGCTTAATCGGGGGAGGTGACTATGGCTACACCTTC; CDR3 protein: CASSLIGGGDYGYTF
clone size: NA; J gene: TRBJ2-1; V gene: TRBV14; D gene: TRBD1; CDR3 DNA: TGTGCCAGCAGCCCGCGACAGGGGGCGCGTATCAATGAGCAGTTCTTC; CDR3 protein: CASSPRQGARINEQFF
clone size: NA; J gene: TRBJ2-3; V gene: TRBV30; D gene: TRBD2; CDR3 DNA: TGTGCCTGGACCGTCAAGGGACTAGCGGCCGATACGCAGTATTTT; CDR3 protein: CAWTVKGLAADTQYF
clone size: NA; J gene: TRBJ2-1; V gene: TRBV19; D gene: TRBD2; CDR3 DNA: TGTGCCAGTACGTCTAGCGGGGTTCACAATGAGCAGTTCTTC; CDR3 protein: CASTSSGVHNEQFF
clone size: NA; J gene: TRBJ2-5; V gene: TRBV19; D gene: TRBD1; CDR3 DNA: TGTGCCACCCAGGACCAGGGGGATGGGGGAGAGACCCAGTACTTC; CDR3 protein: CATQDQGDGGETQYF
clone size: NA; J gene: TRBJ1-4; V gene: TRBV2; D gene: TRBD1; CDR3 DNA: TGTGCCAGCAGCGAAGCTGACAGGGTACAACTGTTTTTT; CDR3 protein: CASSEADRVQLFF
clone size: NA; J gene: TRBJ2-3; V gene: TRBV9; D gene: TRBD1; CDR3 DNA: TGTGCCAGCAGCGGACCAGACAGGGTCACAGATACGCAGTATTTT; CDR3 protein: CASSGPDRVTDTQYF
clone size: NA; J gene: TRBJ2-7; V gene: TRBV5-4; D gene: NA; CDR3 DNA: TGTGCCAGCAGCTCGGGGATAGGAGCTTACGCGGATCGGGAGCAGTACTTC; CDR3 protein: CASSSGIGAYADREQYF
clone size: NA; J gene: TRBJ1-4; V gene: TRBV2; D gene: NA; CDR3 DNA: TGTGCCAGCGGACTGGATAATGAAAAACTGTTTTTT; CDR3 protein: CASGLDNEKLFF
clone size: NA; J gene: TRBJ1-1; V gene: TRBV7-6; D gene: NA; CDR3 DNA: TGTGCCAGCAGCTTAGAACAGAACACTGAAGCTTTCTTT; CDR3 protein: CASSLEQNTEAFF
clone size: NA; J gene: TRBJ2-7; V gene: TRBV27; D gene: NA; CDR3 DNA: TGTGCCAGCAAGTGGGGAGTAGGCTCCTACGAGCAGTACTTC; CDR3 protein: CASKWGVGSYEQYF
clone size: NA; J gene: TRBJ1-1; V gene: TRBV5-1; D gene: NA; CDR3 DNA: TGCGCCAGCAGCCTTGCGGGAGCGGTCGCTTTCTTT; CDR3 protein: CASSLAGAVAFF
clone size: NA; J gene: TRBJ1-1; V gene: TRBV28; D gene: NA; CDR3 DNA: TGTGCCAGCAATATACAGGAAAACACTGAAGCTTTCTTT; CDR3 protein: CASNIQENTEAFF
clone size: NA; J gene: TRBJ2-1; V gene: TRBV7-6; D gene: NA; CDR3 DNA: TGTGCCAGCAGCTTAATGGGAGGTAGTCGCGAGCAGTTCTTC; CDR3 protein: CASSLMGGSREQFF
clone size: once; J gene: TRBJ2-7; V gene: TRBV10-1; D gene: NA; CDR3 DNA: TGCGCCAGCAGTGAAGCGGGTGAGCAGTACTTC; CDR3 protein: CASSEAGEQYF
clone size: NA; J gene: TRBJ2-7; V gene: TRBV14; D gene: NA; CDR3 DNA: TGTGCCAGCAGCCGGACAGTCCTCTACGAGCAGTACTTC; CDR3 protein: CASSRTVLYEQYF
clone size: NA; J gene: TRBJ2-4; V gene: TRBV9; D gene: NA; CDR3 DNA: TGTGCCAGCAGCGCCCCAGGGGTGGCAAACATTCAGTACTTC; CDR3 protein: CASSAPGVANIQYF
clone size: NA; J gene: TRBJ1-5; V gene: TRBV5-1; D gene: TRBD1; CDR3 DNA: TGCGCCAGCAGCTCCGGGACAGACAATCAGCCCCAGCATTTT; CDR3 protein: CASSSGTDNQPQHF
clone size: NA; J gene: TRBJ1-2; V gene: TRBV28; D gene: NA; CDR3 DNA: TGTGCCAGCAGTTCCCACTTAAAAGAAGGCTACACCTTC; CDR3 protein: CASSSHLKEGYTF
clone size: once; J gene: TRBJ2-5; V gene: TRBV5-4; D gene: NA; CDR3 DNA: TGTGCCAGCAGCTTGGCCGCCCGGGAAGAGACCCAGTACTTC; CDR3 protein: CASSLAAREETQYF
clone size: NA; J gene: TRBJ2-4; V gene: TRBV9; D gene: NA; CDR3 DNA: TGTGCCAGCAGCCCCCATAAGGACAATAAAGACATTCAGTACTTC; CDR3 protein: CASSPHKDNKDIQYF
clone size: once; J gene: TRBJ2-7; V gene: TRBV5-4; D gene: TRBD2; CDR3 DNA: TGTGCCAGCAGCGAGGGACTAGCGGGAGGGAAGTACGAGCAGTACTTC; CDR3 protein: CASSEGLAGGKYEQYF
clone size: NA; J gene: TRBJ2-2; V gene: TRBV9; D gene: NA; CDR3 DNA: TGTGCCAGCAGCGTAGGCAGGTGGAACACCGGGGAGCTGTTTTTT; CDR3 protein: CASSVGRWNTGELFF
clone size: once; J gene: TRBJ2-5; V gene: TRBV29-1; D gene: NA; CDR3 DNA: TGCAGCGGATACAGGTTGGGGGGAGAGACCCAGTACTTC; CDR3 protein: CSGYRLGGETQYF
clone size: NA; J gene: TRBJ2-7; V gene: TRBV6-1; D gene: NA; CDR3 DNA: TGTGCCAGCGTCCTACAGGGTGGGAGCTACGAGCAGTACTTC; CDR3 protein: CASVLQGGSYEQYF
clone size: NA; J gene: TRBJ1-4; V gene: TRBV27; D gene: NA; CDR3 DNA: TGTGCCAGCAGTTTATATGGCCCACCGAATGAAAAACTGTTTTTT; CDR3 protein: CASSLYGPPNEKLFF
clone size: NA; J gene: TRBJ2-5; V gene: TRBV4-1; D gene: TRBD1; CDR3 DNA: TGCGCCAGCAGCCAAGTCGGCAGGGGGACAGAGACCCAGTACTTC; CDR3 protein: CASSQVGRGTETQYF
clone size: NA; J gene: TRBJ1-2; V gene: TRBV10-3; D gene: TRBD1; CDR3 DNA: TGTGCCATACCGGGACAGAAAAACTATGGCTACACCTTC; CDR3 protein: CAIPGQKNYGYTF
clone size: NA; J gene: TRBJ1-1; V gene: TRBV6-5; D gene: TRBD1; CDR3 DNA: TGTGCCAGCAGCTCCGACAGGGTTGAAGCTTTCTTT; CDR3 protein: CASSSDRVEAFF
clone size: once; J gene: TRBJ2-7; V gene: TRBV5-1; D gene: NA; CDR3 DNA: TGCGCCAGCAGCTTGTCAGGGGTTTACGAGCAGTACTTC; CDR3 protein: CASSLSGVYEQYF
clone size: NA; J gene: TRBJ1-5; V gene: TRBV5-8; D gene: TRBD1; CDR3 DNA: TGTGCCAGCAGCCCCGGGACAGCGACCAATCAGCCCCAGCATTTT; CDR3 protein: CASSPGTATNQPQHF
clone size: NA; J gene: TRBJ1-4; V gene: TRBV27; D gene: NA; CDR3 DNA: TGTGCCAGCAGTTTCAGTCGGAGTAATGAAAAACTGTTTTTT; CDR3 protein: CASSFSRSNEKLFF
clone size: NA; J gene: TRBJ2-3; V gene: TRBV5-1; D gene: TRBD2; CDR3 DNA: TGCGCCAGCAGCTACGGGGAGCGGGGAGATACGCAGTATTTT; CDR3 protein: CASSYGERGDTQYF
clone size: NA; J gene: TRBJ1-4; V gene: TRBV15; D gene: TRBD1; CDR3 DNA: TGTGCCACCAGCAGCACGATAGGACAGGGCGGGAAACTGTTTTTT; CDR3 protein: CATSSTIGQGGKLFF
clone size: NA; J gene: TRBJ1-2; V gene: TRBV27; D gene: TRBD1; CDR3 DNA: TGTGCCAGCAGTTCCGGGACAGGGAAGTCTCTTAACTATGGCTACACCTTC; CDR3 protein: CASSSGTGKSLNYGYTF
clone size: NA; J gene: TRBJ2-1; V gene: TRBV19; D gene: TRBD2; CDR3 DNA: TGTGCCAGTTCGGGAGGGAGTACCTACAATGAGCAGTTCTTC; CDR3 protein: CASSGGSTYNEQFF